The 7 T cell receptor beta chains below come from one sample, sequenced in a study of cytomegalovirus exposure and HLA in healthy donors. PCR amplification relied on 60 Vbeta primers (plus 13 Jbeta primers). The assay was immunoSEQ multiplex PCR, and TCRdb's table has in-frame clones only and misses some. Here the sample spans about 130,000 clones, 17% being singletons. Sequencing was performed on PBMCs. These receptors were collected from a female donor in good health and CMV-seropositive.

This clone appeared a few times. Germline and junction disagree at one end, which may indicate a read error. The chain combines TRBV4-3 with TRBJ2-1; perhaps TRBD2 as D (7 bases). This CDR3 is 13 amino acids long. Per germline, CDR1 LGHNA and CDR2 YSLEER. CDR3 region: CASSQDWQGTMLF. The DNA for the CDR3 is TGCGCCAGCAGCCAAGATTGGCAGGGGACTATGCTCTTC.

This clone was counted a few times. This chain uses TRBV28 with TRBJ2-1; D gene ambiguous. The germline V and J ends were trimmed by 1 base and 7 bases, with 5 bases remaining between them. CDR1 and CDR2 from the germline V gene are MDHEN and SYDVKM. The CDR3 loop spans 12 amino acids. Written as DNA, the CDR3 is TGTGCCAGCAGTTTATTCCTAAATGAGCAGTTCTTC. Protein: CASSLFLNEQFF.

The V gene is TRBV11-1, the J gene TRBJ2-7; D perhaps matches TRBD1 (6 bases). Germline V lookup: CDR1 SGHAT, CDR2 FQDESV (reference sequence). The CDR3 has 14 amino acids. V was clipped by 2 bases and J by 5 bases, with 13 bases between them. CDR3 sequence reads: CASSLNWGPNEQYF. In DNA, the CDR3 is TGTGCCAGCAGCTTAAACTGGGGGCCTAACGAGCAGTACTTC. The variable domain in full, with the rest retrieved from reference TRBV11-1 and TRBJ2-7, is EAEVAQSPRYKITEKSQAVAFWCDPISGHATLYWYRQILGQGPELLVQFQDESVVDDSQLPKDRFSAERLKGVDSTLKIQPAELGDSAMYLCASSLNWGPNEQYFGPGTRLTVT.

The rearrangement links TRBV6-1 to TRBJ2-5; D is ambiguous. Trimming left V 3 bases short and J 0 bases short, with 20 bases between. The germline CDR1 and CDR2 sequences are MNHNS and SASEGT. CDR3 size: 18 residues. The CDR3 loop reads CASSDGAVVDGNQETQYF. The CDR3 DNA reads as TGTGCCAGCAGTGACGGAGCTGTGGTCGACGGAAACCAAGAGACCCAGTACTTC.

The gene calls are TRBV5-1 and TRBJ1-3; D perhaps matches TRBD1 (6 bases). CDR1 SGHRS and CDR2 YFSETQ come from the germline V gene. This CDR3 is 16 amino acids long. The V end lost 1 base, the J end lost 1 base, and 12 bases lay between the germline ends. Here the CDR3 DNA reads TGCGCCAGCAGCTTGCCCTTAACAGGGTCTGGAAACACCATATATTTT. Protein sequence: CASSLPLTGSGNTIYF.

Notes on this clone: The sample has other DNA sequences that encode this CDR3 too. This rearrangement joins TRBV30 to TRBJ2-3; D is unresolved. The CDR3 spans 12 residues. Germline V CDR1 and CDR2: GTSNPN, SVGIG (reference sequence). V shed 0 bases and J shed 6 bases, with 7 bases lying between them. The CDR3 loop reads CAWSVGRDTQYF. The CDR3, as DNA: TGTGCCTGGAGTGTAGGCAGGGATACGCAGTATTTT.

V and J are TRBV9 and TRBJ2-7; a possible D gene is TRBD2 (6 bases). Trimming cost V 3 bases and J 5 bases, with 18 bases left between them. CDR1 is SGDLS, CDR2 YYNGEE, per germline. The CDR3 sequence is 15 residues long. For the CDR3, the DNA is TGTGCCAGCAGCGGAGCAGCGGGTCGTCTCGACGAGCAGTACTTC. Translating it yields CASSGAAGRLDEQYF. The full variable domain, completed using reference TRBV9 and TRBJ2-7, is DSGVTQTPKHLITATGQRVTLRCSPRSGDLSVYWYQQSLDQGLQFLIQYYNGEERAKGNILERFSAQQFPDLHSELNLSSLELGDSALYFCASSGAAGRLDEQYFGPGTRLTVT.